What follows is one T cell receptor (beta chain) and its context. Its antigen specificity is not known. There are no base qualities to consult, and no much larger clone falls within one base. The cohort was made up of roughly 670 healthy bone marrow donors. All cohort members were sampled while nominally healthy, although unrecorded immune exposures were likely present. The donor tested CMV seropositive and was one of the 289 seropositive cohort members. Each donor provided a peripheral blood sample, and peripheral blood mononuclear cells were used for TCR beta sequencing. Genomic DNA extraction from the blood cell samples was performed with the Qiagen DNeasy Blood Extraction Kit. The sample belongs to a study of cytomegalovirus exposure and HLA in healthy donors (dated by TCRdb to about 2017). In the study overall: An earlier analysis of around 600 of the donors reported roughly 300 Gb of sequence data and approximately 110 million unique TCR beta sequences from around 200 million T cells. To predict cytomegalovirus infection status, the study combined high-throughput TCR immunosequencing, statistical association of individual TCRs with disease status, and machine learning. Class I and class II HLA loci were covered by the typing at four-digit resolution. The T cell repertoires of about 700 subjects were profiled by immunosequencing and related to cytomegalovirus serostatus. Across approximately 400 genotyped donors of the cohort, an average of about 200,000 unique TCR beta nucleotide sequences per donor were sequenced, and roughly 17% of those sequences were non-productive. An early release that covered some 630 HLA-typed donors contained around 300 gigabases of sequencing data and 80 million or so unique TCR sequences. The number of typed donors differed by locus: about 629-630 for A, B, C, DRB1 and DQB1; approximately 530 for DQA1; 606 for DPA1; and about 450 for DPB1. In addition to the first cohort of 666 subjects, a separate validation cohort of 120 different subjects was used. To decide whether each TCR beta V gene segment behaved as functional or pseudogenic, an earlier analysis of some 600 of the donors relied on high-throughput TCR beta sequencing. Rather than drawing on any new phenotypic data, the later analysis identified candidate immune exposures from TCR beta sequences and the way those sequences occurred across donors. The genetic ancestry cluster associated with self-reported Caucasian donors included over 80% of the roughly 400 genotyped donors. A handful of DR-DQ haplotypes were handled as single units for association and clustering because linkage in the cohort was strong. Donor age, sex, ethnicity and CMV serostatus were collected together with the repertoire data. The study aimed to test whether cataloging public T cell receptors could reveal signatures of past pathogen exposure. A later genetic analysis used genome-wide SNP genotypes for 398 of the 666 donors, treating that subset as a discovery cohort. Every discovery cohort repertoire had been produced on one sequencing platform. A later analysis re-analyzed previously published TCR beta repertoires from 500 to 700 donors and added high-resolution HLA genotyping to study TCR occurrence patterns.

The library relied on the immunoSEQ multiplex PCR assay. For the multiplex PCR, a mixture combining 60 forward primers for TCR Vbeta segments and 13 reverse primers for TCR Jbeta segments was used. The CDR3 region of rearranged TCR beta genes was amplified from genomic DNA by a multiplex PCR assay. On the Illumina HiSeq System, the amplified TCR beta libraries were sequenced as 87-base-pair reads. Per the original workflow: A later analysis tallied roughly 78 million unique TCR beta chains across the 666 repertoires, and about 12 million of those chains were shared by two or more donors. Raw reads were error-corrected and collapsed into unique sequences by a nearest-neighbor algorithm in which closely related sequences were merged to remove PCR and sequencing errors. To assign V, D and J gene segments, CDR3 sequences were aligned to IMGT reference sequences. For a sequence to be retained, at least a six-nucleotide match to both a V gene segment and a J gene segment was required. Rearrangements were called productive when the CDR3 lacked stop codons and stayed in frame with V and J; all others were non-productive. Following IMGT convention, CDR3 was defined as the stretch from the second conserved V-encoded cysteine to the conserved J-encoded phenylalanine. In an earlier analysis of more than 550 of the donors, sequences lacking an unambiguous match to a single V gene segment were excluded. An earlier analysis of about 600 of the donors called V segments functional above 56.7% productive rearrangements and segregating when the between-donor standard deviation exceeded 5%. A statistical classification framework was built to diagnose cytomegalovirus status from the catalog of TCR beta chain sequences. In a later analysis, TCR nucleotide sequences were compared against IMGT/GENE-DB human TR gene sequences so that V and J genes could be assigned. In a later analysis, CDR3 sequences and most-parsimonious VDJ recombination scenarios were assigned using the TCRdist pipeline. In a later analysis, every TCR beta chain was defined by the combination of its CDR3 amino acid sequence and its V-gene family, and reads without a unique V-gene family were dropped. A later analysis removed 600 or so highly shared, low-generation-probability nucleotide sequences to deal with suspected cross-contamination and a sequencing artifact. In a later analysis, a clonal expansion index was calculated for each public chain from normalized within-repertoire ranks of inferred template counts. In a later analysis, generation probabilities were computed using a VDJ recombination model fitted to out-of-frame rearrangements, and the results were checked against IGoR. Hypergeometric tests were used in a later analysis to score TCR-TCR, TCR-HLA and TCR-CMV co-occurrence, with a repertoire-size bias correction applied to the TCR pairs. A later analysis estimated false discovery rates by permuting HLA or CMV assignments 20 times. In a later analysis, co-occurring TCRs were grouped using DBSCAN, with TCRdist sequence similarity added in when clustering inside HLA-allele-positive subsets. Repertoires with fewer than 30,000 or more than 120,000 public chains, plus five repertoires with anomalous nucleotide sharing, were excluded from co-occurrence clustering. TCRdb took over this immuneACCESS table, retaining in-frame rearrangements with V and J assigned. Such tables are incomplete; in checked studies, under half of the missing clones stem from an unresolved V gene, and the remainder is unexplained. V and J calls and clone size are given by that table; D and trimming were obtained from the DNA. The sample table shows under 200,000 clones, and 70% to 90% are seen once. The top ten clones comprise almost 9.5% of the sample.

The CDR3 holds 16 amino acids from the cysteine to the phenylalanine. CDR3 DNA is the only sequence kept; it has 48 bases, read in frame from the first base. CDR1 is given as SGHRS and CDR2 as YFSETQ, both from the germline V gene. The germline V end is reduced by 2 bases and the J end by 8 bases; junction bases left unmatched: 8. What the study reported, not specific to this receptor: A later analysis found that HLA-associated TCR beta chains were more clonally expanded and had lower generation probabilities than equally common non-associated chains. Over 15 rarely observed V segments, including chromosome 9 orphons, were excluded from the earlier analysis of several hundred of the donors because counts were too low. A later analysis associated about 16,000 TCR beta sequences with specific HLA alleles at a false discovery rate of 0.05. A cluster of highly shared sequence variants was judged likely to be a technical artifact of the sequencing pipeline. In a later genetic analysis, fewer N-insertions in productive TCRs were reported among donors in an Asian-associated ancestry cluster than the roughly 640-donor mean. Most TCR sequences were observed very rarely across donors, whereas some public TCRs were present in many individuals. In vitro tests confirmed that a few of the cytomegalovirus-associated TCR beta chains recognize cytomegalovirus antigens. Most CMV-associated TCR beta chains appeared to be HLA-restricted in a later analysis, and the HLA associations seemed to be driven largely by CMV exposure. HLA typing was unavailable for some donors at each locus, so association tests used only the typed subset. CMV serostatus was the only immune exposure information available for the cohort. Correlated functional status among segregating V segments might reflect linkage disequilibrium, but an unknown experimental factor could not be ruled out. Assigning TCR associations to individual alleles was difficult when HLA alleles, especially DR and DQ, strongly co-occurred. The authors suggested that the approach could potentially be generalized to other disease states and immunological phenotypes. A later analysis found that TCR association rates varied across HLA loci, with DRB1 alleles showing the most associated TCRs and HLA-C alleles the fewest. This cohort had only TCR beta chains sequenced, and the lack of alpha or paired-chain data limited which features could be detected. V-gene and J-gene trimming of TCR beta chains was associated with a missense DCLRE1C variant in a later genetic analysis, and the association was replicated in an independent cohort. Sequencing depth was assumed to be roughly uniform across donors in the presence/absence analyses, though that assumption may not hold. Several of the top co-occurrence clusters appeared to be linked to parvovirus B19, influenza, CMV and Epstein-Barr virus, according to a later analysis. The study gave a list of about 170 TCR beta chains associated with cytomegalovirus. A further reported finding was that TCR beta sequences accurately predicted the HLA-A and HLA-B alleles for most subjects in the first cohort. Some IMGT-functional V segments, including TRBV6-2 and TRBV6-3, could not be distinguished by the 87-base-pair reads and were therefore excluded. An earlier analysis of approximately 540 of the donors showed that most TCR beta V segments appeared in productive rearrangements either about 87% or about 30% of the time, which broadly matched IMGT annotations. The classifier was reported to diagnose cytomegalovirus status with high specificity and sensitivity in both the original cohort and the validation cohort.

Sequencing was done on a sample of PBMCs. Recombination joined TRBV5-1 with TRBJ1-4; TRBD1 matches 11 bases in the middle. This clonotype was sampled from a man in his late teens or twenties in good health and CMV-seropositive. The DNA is TGCGCCAGCAGCTTAACTCCGGGACAGGGGGACGAAAAACTGTTTTTT. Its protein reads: CASSLTPGQGDEKLFF.